Sequencing of this T cell receptor (beta chain) was carried out in a study of TIL therapy for anti-PD-1-resistant metastatic lung cancer. Sequencing used immunoSEQ v3. TCRdb keeps only in-frame clones here, not all; method: immunoSEQ multiplex PCR. The sample consists of roughly 46,000 clones, around 85% of them appearing once. Germline CDR1 MDHEN, CDR2 SYDVKM. CDR3 size: 14 residues. Trimming pared 2 bases from V and 3 bases from J, leaving 8 bases between. Time point described: pre-treatment sample, taken before nivolumab and TIL therapy. This TCR came from a person aged 25 to 85 with non-small cell lung cancer. The sequencing here drew on blood, taken at baseline. This chain connects TRBV28 to TRBJ1-5; the D gene is possibly TRBD1 (5 bases). The CDR3 reads CASSLPGINQPQHF. The CDR3 DNA sequence: TGTGCCAGCAGTTTACCAGGGATCAATCAGCCCCAGCATTTT.